The 3 T cell receptor beta chains below were found in one sample sequenced in a study of cytomegalovirus exposure and HLA in healthy donors. The PCR had 60 Vbeta and 13 Jbeta primers. Assay: immunoSEQ multiplex PCR; the TCRdb copy retains only in-frame clones and omits some. Of about 110,000 clones listed, about 64% are singletons. The material sequenced was PBMCs. The receptors here all came from a female donor in good health and CMV-seronegative.

This chain uses TRBV5-5 with TRBJ1-1; 7 positions match TRBD1. This CDR3 region has 15 residues. CDR1 SGHKS and CDR2 YYEKEE come from the germline V gene (reference sequence). Losses at the gene ends were 4 bases for V and 0 bases for J; bases not matched to a gene: 6. The CDR3 bases are TGTGCCAGCAGCCTCCGGGACAGAATGAACACTGAAGCTTTCTTT. Translating it yields CASSLRDRMNTEAFF.

V gene TRBV11-3 combines with J gene TRBJ1-1, with 8 bases that match TRBD1. V shed 5 bases and J 9 bases; nucleotides not matched to a gene: 14. Germline CDR1 SGHNT, CDR2 YENEEA. The CDR3 is 15 amino acids. Here the CDR3 reads CASSGFSGTGDKAFF. The CDR3 DNA reads TGTGCCAGCAGCGGGTTTTCCGGGACAGGAGATAAAGCTTTCTTT.

This clone appeared a few times. This sequence joins TRBV7-6 and TRBJ2-7; TRBD1 aligns across 7 bases. V lost 1 base to trimming and J lost 3 bases; unmatched junction nucleotides: 3. CDR1 and CDR2 from the germline V gene are SGHVS and FNYEAQ. This CDR3 is built from 14 residues. The CDR3 sequence is CASSLGDRLYEQYF. The CDR3 nucleotides read TGTGCCAGCAGCTTAGGGGACAGACTCTACGAGCAGTACTTC.